Listed below are T cell receptor beta chains from one sample, sequenced in a study of CD8+CD57+ T cells in acquired aplastic anemia. TCRdb re-called the reads with MiXCR, one entry per CDR3 protein. The sample consists of around 430,000 distinct CDR3 sequences, approximately 32% of them appearing once. The sample consisted of sorted CD4+, CD8+, or CD8+CD57+ T cells (not recorded which) from PBMCs. All receptors come from a human donor with aplastic anemia. Each CDR3 is given with its conserved first and last residue. The D gene is left open where the match is weak. Clone size is not always given. Where it is, it says once, few, many or a class for expanded clones.

abundance	v_gene	j_gene	d_gene	CDR3nt	CDR3aa
NA	TRBV24-1	TRBJ1-2	TRBD1	TGTGCCACCAGTGATGCGACAGGGGTTGGCTACACCTTC	CATSDATGVGYTF
many	TRBV20-1	TRBJ1-2	NA	TGCAGTGCCCCTACCCAGGGCGGCTACACCTTC	CSAPTQGGYTF
NA	TRBV19	TRBJ1-1	NA	TGTGCCAGTAGTATTCCCGGTATGAACACTGAAGCTTTCTTT	CASSIPGMNTEAFF
NA	TRBV10-3	TRBJ1-1	TRBD1	TGTGCCAGCAGTTACTCGAGGCTCGGGACAGGGTTCGCTGAAGCTTTCTTT	CASSYSRLGTGFAEAFF
NA	TRBV19	TRBJ1-5	NA	TGTGCCAGTAGTATAAATACGGGGGGAGCATTTCAGCCCCAGCATTTT	CASSINTGGAFQPQHF
many	TRBV2	TRBJ2-6	TRBD2	TGTGCCAGCAGTGAAAGCGGGACGGGTTGGGCCAACGTCCTGACTTTC	CASSESGTGWANVLTF
many	TRBV20-1	TRBJ1-2	NA	TGCAGTACCCCAAGGGGTGACTATGGCTACACCTTC	CSTPRGDYGYTF
many	TRBV5-4	TRBJ1-2	NA	TGTGCCAGCAGCTTGGCTGGCCGGGACTATGGCTACACCTTC	CASSLAGRDYGYTF
few	TRBV11-1	TRBJ2-7	TRBD2	TGTGCCAGCAGCTCCCAGCGGGAAGACGAGCAGTACTTC	CASSSQREDEQYF
few	TRBV11-2	TRBJ2-1	NA	TGTGCCAGCAGCTTAGGCGGCTCTAGCTCCTACAATGAGCAGTTCTTC	CASSLGGSSSYNEQFF
few	TRBV6-5	TRBJ1-2	NA	TGTGCCAGCAGTTCCTATATCCATCAGGGCTTCAGGGATGGCTACACCTTC	CASSSYIHQGFRDGYTF
few	TRBV5-1	TRBJ2-5	NA	TGCGCCAGCAGCTTGGCTTTGGGGGAGGCGGAGACCCAGTACTTC	CASSLALGEAETQYF
NA	TRBV24-1	TRBJ2-3	TRBD1	TGTGCCACCCTTGCAGACAGGGGTGATACGCAGTATTTT	CATLADRGDTQYF
many	TRBV19	TRBJ1-5	TRBD1	TGTGCCAGTAGCACCACCCCCCGGCCTGACAGGGTTCATCAGCCCCAGCATTTT	CASSTTPRPDRVHQPQHF
NA	TRBV9	TRBJ2-3	TRBD2	TGTGCCAGCAGCGGACCCCGCTATGGAGCGGGGGGGACAGATACGCAGTATTTT	CASSGPRYGAGGTDTQYF
many	TRBV7-3	TRBJ2-5	TRBD2	TGTGCCAGCGGACTAGCGGGGGGAGAGACCCAGTACTTC	CASGLAGGETQYF
many	TRBV20-1	TRBJ2-1	NA	TGCAGTGCTACATCGGTTTCAAATGAGCAGTTCTTC	CSATSVSNEQFF
few	TRBV20-1	TRBJ2-7	TRBD2	TGCAGTTCTAGCTCCGCGGGAGGACGCCTGGGCGAGCAGTACTTC	CSSSSAGGRLGEQYF
NA	TRBV5-1	TRBJ2-7	NA	TGCGCCAGCAGCTTGGAGGGACGGATATACGAGCAGTACTTC	CASSLEGRIYEQYF
NA	TRBV2	TRBJ1-5	NA	TGTGCCAGCGGTGGCACCCAAGAGACCCAGCATTTT	CASGGTQETQHF
few	TRBV27	TRBJ2-7	NA	TGTGCCAGCAGGTTGGCAAACTCCTACGAGCAGTACTTC	CASRLANSYEQYF
few	TRBV20-1	TRBJ2-4	NA	TGCAGTGCTACACGCGCCCCCTCAAACATTCAGTACTTC	CSATRAPSNIQYF
many	TRBV9	TRBJ1-3	TRBD1	TGTGCCAGCAGCGTATACGGACAGGGATCTGGAAACACCATATATTTT	CASSVYGQGSGNTIYF
many	TRBV10-3	TRBJ2-2	NA	TGTGCCATCAGTGAGTCTACCCCCGGGGAGCTGTTTTTT	CAISESTPGELFF
few	TRBV7-9	TRBJ1-4	NA	TGTGCCAGCAGCTTACGGACAGAGAATGAAAAACTGTTTTTT	CASSLRTENEKLFF
many	TRBV19	TRBJ1-1	NA	TGTGCCAGTAGGTTAGGATCAGAGTACACTGAAGCTTTCTTT	CASRLGSEYTEAFF
NA	TRBV20-1	TRBJ1-5	TRBD1	TGCAGTGCCCAGGGACAGCCAGAGGGGCCCCAGCATTTT	CSAQGQPEGPQHF
many	TRBV4-3	TRBJ1-6	TRBD1	TGCGCCAGCAGCCAACACAGGGGCGGTTCACCCCTCCACTTT	CASSQHRGGSPLHF
few	TRBV6-5	TRBJ2-7	TRBD2	TGTGCCAGCAGTTCCGGGAGGGGGGCGCTTATGTTATACGAGCAGTACTTC	CASSSGRGALMLYEQYF
NA	TRBV29-1	TRBJ2-7	TRBD2	TGCAGCGTTGTTAGCGGGATCCTCCACGAGCAGTACTTC	CSVVSGILHEQYF
NA	TRBV6-1	TRBJ1-5	NA	TGTGCCAGCAGTGAACTTGAGTCCCAGCCCCAGCATTTT	CASSELESQPQHF
few	TRBV3-1	TRBJ2-7	TRBD2	TGTGCCAGCAGCCAGTCCACTAGCGGGAGTGCCTACGAGCAGTACTTC	CASSQSTSGSAYEQYF
NA	TRBV11-3	TRBJ1-6	NA	TGTGCCAGCGGCTCCGAGGCGGGGGGCGGATCACCCCTCCACTTT	CASGSEAGGGSPLHF
NA	TRBV6-5	TRBJ1-1	NA	TGTGCCAGCAGTTACGGGCAGGTGACGAACACTGAAGCTTTCTTT	CASSYGQVTNTEAFF
many	TRBV12-3/TRBV12-4	TRBJ2-5	NA	TGTGCCAGCAGTTTAGGAAACAGGGTCGGAGAGACCCAGTACTTC	CASSLGNRVGETQYF
many	TRBV12-3/TRBV12-4	TRBJ2-7	NA	TGTGCCAGCAGGGGAGATACCTACGAGCAGTACTTC	CASRGDTYEQYF
once	TRBV14	TRBJ2-7	NA	TGTGCCAGCAGCCAAGAGGGGCAGGGACCGTATTCCTACGAGCAGTACTTC	CASSQEGQGPYSYEQYF
NA	TRBV10-1	TRBJ2-3	NA	TGCGCCAGCAGTGAAGGCGGTCCCCCAGATACGCAGTATTTT	CASSEGGPPDTQYF
few	TRBV20-1	TRBJ2-5	TRBD1	TGCAGTGTAAGACAGGGGACCCAAGAGACCCAGTACTTC	CSVRQGTQETQYF
NA	TRBV4-2	TRBJ1-1	TRBD1	TGTGCCAGCAGCCCAGAGAGACAGGGATCCATTGAAGCTTTCTTT	CASSPERQGSIEAFF
many	TRBV12-3/TRBV12-4	TRBJ1-2	NA	TGTGCCAGCAGCATCCGGGGGGGCTACACCTTC	CASSIRGGYTF
many	TRBV5-1	TRBJ1-2	TRBD1	TGCGCCAGCAGGGAACGACAGGGACCCTATGGCTACACCTTC	CASRERQGPYGYTF
NA	TRBV25-1	TRBJ2-1	TRBD1	TGTGCCAGCAGCTTGGACAGGGGCGACTACAATGAGCAGTTCTTC	CASSLDRGDYNEQFF
few	TRBV20-1	TRBJ2-5	NA	TGCAGTGCTAGTCCAGGGTGGGCTTCGGGGACCCAGTACTTC	CSASPGWASGTQYF
many	TRBV20-1	TRBJ2-7	NA	TGCAGTGCTAGAGTTCTTGTGGGATGGGAAGATCAGTACTTC	CSARVLVGWEDQYF
many	TRBV7-2	TRBJ2-7	NA	TGTGCCAGCAGCTACCTCGGGACACCTTCCTACGAGCAGTACTTC	CASSYLGTPSYEQYF
NA	TRBV2	TRBJ2-7	TRBD2	TGTGCCAGCAGACTAGCGGGTTATTCCTACGAGCAGTACTTC	CASRLAGYSYEQYF
NA	TRBV3-1	TRBJ2-3	NA	TGTGCCAGCAGCCAAGAACGGGATACGCAGTATTTT	CASSQERDTQYF
many	TRBV12-3/TRBV12-4	TRBJ1-5	TRBD1	TGTGCCAGCAGTCACGGACAGGGTAGGCCCCAGCATTTT	CASSHGQGRPQHF
many	TRBV3-1	TRBJ1-6	TRBD1	TGTGCCAGCAGCCGTGGACAGGGGGCGAAGAATTCACCCCTCCACTTT	CASSRGQGAKNSPLHF
NA	TRBV25-1	TRBJ1-5	NA	TGTGCCGGCAGTTACCGCAATCAGCCCCAGCATTTT	CAGSYRNQPQHF
many	TRBV20-1	TRBJ2-1	NA	TGCAGTGCTAGAGACAATGAGCAGTTCTTC	CSARDNEQFF
NA	TRBV29-1	TRBJ2-5	TRBD2	TGCAGCGTTGAAGTTGCGGGAGGGGAGACCCAGTGCTTC	CSVEVAGGETQCF
many	TRBV20-1	TRBJ1-5	NA	TGCAGTGCTAGAGCAGGTGCAACTAGTCAGCCCCAGCATTTT	CSARAGATSQPQHF
NA	TRBV24-1	TRBJ1-2	TRBD1	TGTGCTAAGACAGGGCTGGTTGGCTACACCTTC	CAKTGLVGYTF
many	TRBV12-3/TRBV12-4	TRBJ2-7	NA	TGTGCCAGCAGAGGGATCTACGAGCAGTACTTC	CASRGIYEQYF
NA	TRBV6-1	TRBJ1-1	TRBD1	TGTGCCAGCAGCGTACCCGGGACAGAAGAAGGATTCTTT	CASSVPGTEEGFF